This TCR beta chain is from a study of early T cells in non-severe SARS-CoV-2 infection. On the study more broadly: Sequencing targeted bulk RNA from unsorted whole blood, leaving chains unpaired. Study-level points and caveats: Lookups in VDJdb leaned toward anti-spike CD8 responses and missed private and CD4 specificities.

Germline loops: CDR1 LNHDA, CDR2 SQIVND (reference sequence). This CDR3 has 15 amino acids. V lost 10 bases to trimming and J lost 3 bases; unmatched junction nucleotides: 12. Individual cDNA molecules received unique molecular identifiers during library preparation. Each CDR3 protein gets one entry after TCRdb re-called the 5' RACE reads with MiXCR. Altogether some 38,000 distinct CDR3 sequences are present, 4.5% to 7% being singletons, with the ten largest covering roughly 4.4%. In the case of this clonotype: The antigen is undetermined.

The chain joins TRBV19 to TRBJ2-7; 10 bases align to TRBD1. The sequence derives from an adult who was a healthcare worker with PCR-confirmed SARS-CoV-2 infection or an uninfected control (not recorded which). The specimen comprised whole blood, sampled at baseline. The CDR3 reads CATQGPGQGSYEQYF. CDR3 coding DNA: TGTGCCACCCAAGGACCGGGACAGGGGAGCTACGAGCAGTACTTC.